This is a list of T cell receptor beta chains from one sample in a study of regulatory T cells in long-lasting Graves disease. MiXCR, applied by TCRdb to the multiplex PCR reads, yields one record per CDR3 protein. The data show about 300,000 distinct CDR3 sequences, with roughly 18% seen just once and about 40% held by the top ten. Sequences were derived from peripheral blood mononuclear cells (PBMCs), sampled at new diagnosis, from a patient treated with antithyroid drugs. The source of these receptors is a female donor with Graves disease. CDR3s include the opening cysteine and the closing phenylalanine or tryptophan. Fields, in order: D gene, clone size, V gene, J gene, CDR3 DNA, CDR3 protein. D genes are given only for firm matches. Expanded clones are given a class, and other clones once, few, many or no size at all.

.	many	TRBV27	TRBJ1-1	TGTGCCAGCAGTTATGTGGGGGGCATGGGGCCTGAAGCTTTCTTT	CASSYVGGMGPEAFF
TRBD2	.	TRBV20-1	TRBJ2-2	TGCAGTGCTAGAGATGGACTAGCGGGAGCTCAGGGCGGGGAGCTGTTTTTT	CSARDGLAGAQGGELFF
.	many	TRBV24-1	TRBJ2-1	TGTGCCACCAGTGATTTGGACCACAAGGAAGAGCAGTTCTTC	CATSDLDHKEEQFF
.	many	TRBV11-3	TRBJ1-4	TGTGCCAGCAGCTCAAATGATGAAAAACTGTTTTTT	CASSSNDEKLFF
.	.	TRBV7-9	TRBJ1-1	TGTGCCAGCAGCTTAGTTTTACAGCGGGGCACTGAAGCTTTCTTT	CASSLVLQRGTEAFF
.	many	TRBV12-3/TRBV12-4	TRBJ2-3	TGTGCCAGCAGTCCGCTTAGCGGAAGCACAGATACGCAGTATTTT	CASSPLSGSTDTQYF
.	few	TRBV13	TRBJ2-5	TGTGCCAGCAGCTCCCGGGGTGAATCAGAGACCCAGTACTTC	CASSSRGESETQYF
.	few	TRBV7-9	TRBJ2-3	TGTGCCAGCAGCCTAACTAGGGGTAGCACAGATACGCAGTATTTT	CASSLTRGSTDTQYF
TRBD1	.	TRBV20-1	TRBJ2-3	TGCAGTGCTAGAGACCGCCGATTACAGGGGATTCCAGATACGCAGTATTTT	CSARDRRLQGIPDTQYF
.	many	TRBV12-5	TRBJ2-5	TGTGCTAGTGGTTTGGCTAGGGGGGAGACCCAGTACTTC	CASGLARGETQYF
TRBD1	many	TRBV5-1	TRBJ2-5	TGCGCCAGCAGCCCCCAGACAGGGGGGGAAGAGACCCAGTACTTC	CASSPQTGGEETQYF
TRBD1	many	TRBV11-1	TRBJ2-1	TGTGCCAGCAGCTTAGGAAGGGCGACAGGGTACGATGAGCAGTTCTTC	CASSLGRATGYDEQFF
TRBD1	many	TRBV12-3/TRBV12-4	TRBJ2-7	TGTGCCAGCAGTTTGTGGGGACAGGGTAGGGAGCAGTACTTC	CASSLWGQGREQYF
TRBD1	.	TRBV5-1	TRBJ1-2	TGCGCCAGCAGCCGGGACAGGACTAACTATGGCTACACCTTC	CASSRDRTNYGYTF
.	many	TRBV19	TRBJ1-2	TGTGCCAGTAGTATCCTCGACCGGATCGGGAATGGCTACACCTTC	CASSILDRIGNGYTF
.	.	TRBV20-1	TRBJ2-4	TGCAGTGCTAGTCAGTCAGCCAAAAACATTCAGTACTTC	CSASQSAKNIQYF
TRBD2	few	TRBV30	TRBJ2-7	TGTGCCTGGAGTTCGACTAGCGGGAGCTTCTACGAGCAGTACTTC	CAWSSTSGSFYEQYF
.	.	TRBV5-8	TRBJ1-1	TGTGCCAGCATGCGAGTGAACACTGAAGCTTTCTTT	CASMRVNTEAFF